A single sample is the source of the 10 T cell receptor beta chains below, sequenced in a study of neurological immune-mediated disorders. Each CDR3 protein is one row after TCRdb ran MiXCR on the 5' RACE reads. Of about 24,000 distinct CDR3 sequences listed, roughly 12% are singletons. Sequenced sample: PBMCs. The receptors originated from a woman in her thirties or forties with HTLV-1-associated myelopathy (HAM/TSP).

The V gene is TRBV11-1, the J gene TRBJ2-5; D tentatively fits TRBD1 or TRBD2 (5 bases each). Germline CDR1 and CDR2: SGHAT and FQDESV (reference sequence). V dropped 3 bases and J dropped 0 bases, with 8 bases sitting between them. This CDR3 contains 14 residues. CDR3 coding DNA: TGTGCCAGCAGCTTTATGGGACACCAAGAGACCCAGTACTTC. This sequence encodes CASSFMGHQETQYF.

As regards this clonotype: One end of the junction fails to match germline, which may point to a read error. The chain joins TRBV4-1 to TRBJ2-6; D tentatively reads TRBD1 or TRBD2 (6 bases each). CDR3 size: 17 residues. The V gene's germline CDR1 is MGHRA and CDR2 YSYEKL. The CDR3: CASSPPPGALGANDLTF. CDR3 bases: TGCGCCAGCAGCCCTCCGCCGGGGGCGCTTGGGGCTAACGACCTGACTTTC.

With regard to this clonotype: A junction boundary mismatches the germline segment, possibly from a read error. V usage is TRBV7-8 and J usage is TRBJ2-1, with 8 bases identical to TRBD2. This CDR3 is built from 16 residues. The germline V gene encodes CDR1 SGHVS and CDR2 FQNEAQ. Written as DNA, the CDR3 is TGTGCAAGCAGCCTCTCGCGGACTAGCCCCTACAGTGAGCAGTTCTTC. Residues: CASSLSRTSPYSEQFF.

This clonotype appeared many times. The rearrangement links TRBV20-1 to TRBJ1-2; 10 nucleotides match TRBD1. The CDR3 is made up of 14 amino acids. V trimming: 3 bases; J trimming: 5 bases; junction bases outside the gene matches: 6. Germline CDR1 is DFQATT and CDR2 is SNEGSKA (reference sequence). CDR3 in DNA: TGCAGTGCTAGGCGACAGGGGGCTGGATATGGCTACACCTTC. This sequence encodes CSARRQGAGYGYTF.

The rearrangement joins TRBV3-1 to TRBJ2-7; maybe TRBD2 (6 bases). The CDR3 length is 13 residues. Trimming shortened V by 2 bases and J by 4 bases, and 9 bases separated the two germline ends. The germline gives CDR1 LGHDT, CDR2 YNNKEL (reference sequence). The CDR3 DNA is TGTGCCAGCAGCCAACGGGGGTCGTACGAGCAGTACGTC. Residues: CASSQRGSYEQYV.

This clonotype came up many times. This chain uses TRBV6-1 with TRBJ1-5; 10 bases match TRBD1. CDR1 MNHNS and CDR2 SASEGT come from the germline V gene. This CDR3 has 15 residues. J gave up 4 bases and V 4 bases, and 4 bases lay outside the gene matches. The CDR3 loop is CASSGWDRGNQPQHF. CDR3 nucleotides: TGTGCCAGCAGTGGTTGGGACAGGGGAAATCAGCCCCAGCATTTT.

This clonotype showed up just a few times. The rearrangement joins TRBV7-2 to TRBJ2-1; 8 nucleotides align to TRBD2. This CDR3 region has 19 residues. Trimming took 3 bases from V and 2 from J; bases not matched to a gene: 15. From germline, CDR1 is SGHTA and CDR2 FQGNSA. CDR3 region: CASSLRKRGSHRAYNEQFF. The DNA for the CDR3 is TGTGCCAGCAGCTTGCGAAAGCGGGGGAGCCATCGGGCCTACAATGAGCAGTTCTTC.

This clonotype was found many times. This chain joins TRBV6-4 and TRBJ1-6, with D possibly being TRBD1 (6 bases). Per the germline V gene, CDR1 is MRHNA and CDR2 is SNTAGT. CDR3 length: 13 amino acids. V was cut by 4 bases and J by 10 bases, with 11 bases left in between. The CDR3 nucleotides read TGTGCCAGCAGTGTTGGGGGGCAATCACCCCTCCACTTT. This sequence encodes CASSVGGQSPLHF.

This clonotype showed up many times. The CDR3 DNA is TGTGCCAGCTCACCACGCGCTTCGGGGAGTCGCAAGCAGTACTTC. Its protein product is CASSPRASGSRKQYF. The chain links TRBV18 to TRBJ2-7, with D possibly matching TRBD2 (5 bases). The CDR3 has 15 residues. Germline V gene sequence: CDR1 KGHSH, CDR2 LQKENI. V lost 1 base, J lost 8 bases, and 18 bases lay in between.

This clonotype has a count of ten or more. CDR3 sequence reads: CASSQVWTGTQYF. The CDR3 coding sequence is TGTGCCAGCAGCCAAGTTTGGACGGGTACGCAGTATTTT. The rearrangement uses TRBV14 and TRBJ2-3; D is unresolved. The V end was cut by 1 base, the J end by 8 bases, with 10 bases between. The CDR3 runs to 13 residues. Germline V gives CDR1 SGHDN, CDR2 FVKESK.